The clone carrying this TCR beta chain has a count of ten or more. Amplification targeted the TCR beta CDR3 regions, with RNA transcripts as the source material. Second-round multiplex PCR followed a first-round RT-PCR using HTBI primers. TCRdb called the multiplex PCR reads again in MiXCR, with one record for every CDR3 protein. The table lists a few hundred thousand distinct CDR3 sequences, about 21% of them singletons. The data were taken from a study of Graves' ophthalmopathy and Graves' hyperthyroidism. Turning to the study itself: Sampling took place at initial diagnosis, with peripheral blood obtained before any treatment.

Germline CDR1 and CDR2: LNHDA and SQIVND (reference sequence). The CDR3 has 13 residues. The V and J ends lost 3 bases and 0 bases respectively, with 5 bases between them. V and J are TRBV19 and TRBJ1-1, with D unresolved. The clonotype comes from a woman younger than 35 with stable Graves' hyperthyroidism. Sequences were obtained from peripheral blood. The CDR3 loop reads CASSIEVNTEAFF. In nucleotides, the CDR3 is TGTGCCAGTAGTATTGAGGTGAACACTGAAGCTTTCTTT.